Sequencing of this T cell receptor beta chain was carried out in a study of spatial heterogeneity in lung cancer. Broader study findings: At tumor resection, ubiquitous expanded TCRs were detected in blood more often than later.

This clonotype was seen repeatedly, ten times or more. Its specificity is unknown. The sample's time point: sample taken at primary tumor resection. Unsorted tumor, nontumor lung tissue or cryopreserved PBMC supplied the whole RNA. Via MiXCR, TCRdb re-called the 5' RACE reads, giving one row per CDR3 protein. The sample includes about 15,000 distinct CDR3 sequences, around 8% of them seen just once. Trimming cost V 1 base and J 7 bases, with 17 bases left between them. Germline V gene sequence: CDR1 SQVTM, CDR2 ANQGSEA. The CDR3 is 14 amino acids. The source is a female donor with early-stage non-small cell lung cancer. The chain recombines TRBV29-1 with TRBJ2-7; maybe TRBD1 (6 bases). Sequencing was performed on PBMCs, taken at surgery. CDR3 loop: CSVEARMGAGEQYF. Written as DNA, the CDR3 is TGCAGCGTTGAAGCCCGGATGGGGGCTGGAGAGCAGTACTTC.